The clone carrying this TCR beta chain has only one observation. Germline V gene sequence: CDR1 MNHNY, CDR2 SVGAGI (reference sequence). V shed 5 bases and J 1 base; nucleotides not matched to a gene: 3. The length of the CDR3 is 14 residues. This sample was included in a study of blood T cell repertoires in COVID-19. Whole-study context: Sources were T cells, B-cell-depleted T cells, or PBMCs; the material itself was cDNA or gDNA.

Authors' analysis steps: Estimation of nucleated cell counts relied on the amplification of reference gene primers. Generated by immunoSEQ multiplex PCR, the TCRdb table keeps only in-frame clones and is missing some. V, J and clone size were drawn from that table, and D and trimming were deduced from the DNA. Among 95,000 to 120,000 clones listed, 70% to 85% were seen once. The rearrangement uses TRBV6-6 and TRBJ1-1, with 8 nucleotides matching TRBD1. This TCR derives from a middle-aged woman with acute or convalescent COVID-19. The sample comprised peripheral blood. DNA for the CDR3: TGTGCCAGCAGTATCGGGACAGGGAACACTGAAGCTTTCTTT. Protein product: CASSIGTGNTEAFF.